This TCR beta chain comes out of a study of cytomegalovirus exposure and HLA in healthy donors. Whole-study results and caveats: Presence/absence results assume similar sequencing depth per donor, which may not hold.

CDR1 and CDR2 from the germline V gene are MDHEN and SYDVKM. The germline V and J ends were trimmed by 4 bases and 8 bases, with 17 bases remaining between them. The CDR3 is made up of 14 amino acids. A multiplex PCR was run with 60 Vbeta primers and 13 Jbeta primers. The protocol was immunoSEQ multiplex PCR, while the TCRdb copy is restricted to in-frame clones and leaves out a portion. Among more than 150,000 clones, roughly nine tenths were seen once, and the ten largest hold less than 0.3%. Though probably carrying unrecorded immune exposures, donors were nominally healthy at sampling. Comment on this clone: Its target is not known.

The material sequenced was PBMCs. The receptor's source is a girl in the first two years of life in good health and CMV-seronegative. This chain connects TRBV28 to TRBJ1-2; D is unclear. This chain's CDR3 is CASSSGGEVRGYTF. The CDR3 DNA follows: TGTGCCAGCAGTTCCGGCGGGGAGGTGAGGGGCTACACCTTC.